The TCR beta chain under discussion was sequenced for a study of cytomegalovirus exposure and HLA in healthy donors. Clones were sequenced by immunoSEQ multiplex PCR, and TCRdb holds only the in-frame ones, with some missing. The repertoire holds 150,000 to 200,000 clones, with around 88% as singletons. Worth noting for this clone: The antigen remains undetermined.

Findings and limits, study-wide: According to a subsequent analysis, TCR clusters from the first cohort were inclined to appear together in the roughly 120 validation repertoires. Cytomegalovirus-associated status was assigned to about 170 TCR beta chains.

V was cut by 5 bases and J by 8 bases, with 24 bases left in between. Germline-derived CDR1 and CDR2 are SGHTA and FQGNSA. This CDR3 contains 16 residues. What was sequenced was PBMCs. The genes are TRBV7-2 and TRBJ1-2; D possibly corresponds to TRBD1 (6 bases). The clonotype was recovered from a woman between 18 and 29 years old in good health and CMV-seronegative. CDR3 bases: TGTGCCAGCAGCCCACCGGGAAGAGGGGGGGATAGGGGCTACACCTTC. As protein: CASSPPGRGGDRGYTF.